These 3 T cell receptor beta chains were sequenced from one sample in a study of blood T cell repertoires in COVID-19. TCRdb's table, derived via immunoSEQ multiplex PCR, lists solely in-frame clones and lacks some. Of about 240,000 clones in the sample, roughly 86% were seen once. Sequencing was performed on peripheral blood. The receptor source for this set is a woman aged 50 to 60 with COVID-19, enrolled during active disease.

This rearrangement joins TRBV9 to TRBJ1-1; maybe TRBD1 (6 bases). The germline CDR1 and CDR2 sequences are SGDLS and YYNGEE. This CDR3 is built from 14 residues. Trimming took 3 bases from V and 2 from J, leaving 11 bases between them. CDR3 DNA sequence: TGTGCCAGCAGCGCCCAGGGGCTTAACACTGAAGCTTTCTTT. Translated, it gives CASSAQGLNTEAFF.

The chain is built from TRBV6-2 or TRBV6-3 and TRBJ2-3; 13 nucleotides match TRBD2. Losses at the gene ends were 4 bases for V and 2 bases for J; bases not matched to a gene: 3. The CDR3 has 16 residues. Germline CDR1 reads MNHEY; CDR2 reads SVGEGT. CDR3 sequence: CASSLGLAGPTDTQYF. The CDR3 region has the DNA TGTGCCAGCAGTTTGGGACTAGCGGGGCCCACAGATACGCAGTATTTT.

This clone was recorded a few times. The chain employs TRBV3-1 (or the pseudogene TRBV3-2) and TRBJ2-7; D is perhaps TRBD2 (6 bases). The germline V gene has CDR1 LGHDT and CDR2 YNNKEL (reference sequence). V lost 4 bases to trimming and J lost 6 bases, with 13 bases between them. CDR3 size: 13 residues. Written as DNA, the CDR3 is TGTGCCAGCAGCCTTGCGCGGGGTTCCGAGCAGTACGTC. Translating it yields CASSLARGSEQYV.